Below, one T cell receptor beta chain is given with its context. Its antigen target is currently unknown. Base qualities are not provided; no much larger clone lies one nucleotide away. The data were obtained in a study of T cell responses to AZD1222 COVID-19 vaccine (dated by TCRdb to the early 2020s). For the study in its entirety: A total of under 250 trial participants underwent TCR sequencing, of whom about 210 had received two doses of AZD1222 and approximately 26 had received two doses of the MenACWY control vaccine. Trial participants were enrolled into age subgroups of 18-55, 56-69 and 70-plus years, which contained about 150, 28 and 57 TCR-sequenced participants, respectively. Points the paper makes about the study in general: Because no samples from the day 14 peak response were available, repertoires could be characterized only after the peak T cell response. In the small 56-69-year group, the increase in depth fell short of significance, most likely because of low power. Reportedly, almost half of the unique spike-specific TCRs recognized epitopes lying outside the regions that are mutated in the B.1.351 and B.1.1.7 variants. After two AZD1222 doses, spike-specific TCR breadth and depth were significantly higher than at day 0 and than in MenACWY recipients. The whole spike protein was spanned by vaccine-associated CD4 TCRs, and dominant responses were seen in regions 160-218 and 743-854. Conclusions about previously exposed vaccinees were limited because only six AZD1222 recipients were SARS-CoV-2 seropositive at baseline. Participants were mostly white British, with more females than males. The authors suggested clonal diversity may have been underestimated.

Compared with germline, V lacks 3 bases and J lacks 1 base; bases without a gene match: 8. Counted from cysteine to phenylalanine, this CDR3 has 16 amino acids. Of all the DNA, just the CDR3 is kept, 48 bases in frame from base 1. CDR1 and CDR2 are drawn from the germline V gene (reference sequence): MNHEY, SMNVEV. The CDR3 regions of human TCRbeta chains were subjected to immunosequencing. Turning to the authors' computational methods: TCRs in the repertoires were compared against a reference library of SARS-CoV-2-specific TCRs that had been generated with the MIRA antigen-specificity platform. Breadth was defined as the fraction of unique TCRs that were SARS-CoV-2-associated, and depth was defined as the fraction of total T cells that were SARS-CoV-2-associated. Using the MIRA data, every spike-specific TCR was mapped to the spike region that the TCR reacted to and assigned to either a CD4 or a CD8 class. Log10-transformed breadth and depth values were compared by one-way ANOVA with Sidak's multiple comparisons tests. Imported from immuneACCESS, the table was reduced by TCRdb to in-frame sequences with V and J called. These copies leave out some clones; in studies compared against another copy, an unresolved V gene accounts for under half, and the cause of the remainder is not known. V and J calls and clone size are those listed in that table; D and trimming were worked out from the DNA. The sample table lists roughly 100,000 clones, 80% to 90% of them with a count of one. The ten largest clones take up 35% to 50% of the sample.

The sample's time point, from its label and the paper: about 28 days (+/-7) after the second vaccine dose. AZD1222 recipients given second doses at about 4 weeks or at about 12 weeks were pooled, since spike-specific TCR depth and breadth were not found to differ between the two schedules. The vaccinee samples were drawn from two UK trials, COV001 and COV002, one of which was a single-blind randomized controlled phase 2/3 trial testing AZD1222 (ChAdOx1 nCoV-19) in healthy adults. For TCRbeta chain sequencing, PBMC samples were collected from trial participants at day 0 and at day 28 after the second dose.

The starting material was peripheral blood, obtained 28 days after the second AZD1222 dose. The source of this sequence is an adult who received the AZD1222 COVID-19 vaccine. The chain joins TRBV27 to TRBJ1-1; 7 middle bases align to TRBD1. CDR3 sequence: CASSFRRQGGNTEAFF. In nucleotide form, the sequence is TGTGCCAGCAGTTTCCGTCGACAGGGAGGGAACACTGAAGCTTTCTTT.